The source of this TCR beta chain is a study of T cell changes during pregnancy in multiple sclerosis. The CDR3 covers 15 residues. V gave up 1 base and J gave up 3 bases, with 10 bases separating them. Germline loops: CDR1 SEHNR, CDR2 FQNEAQ (reference sequence). Profiling relied on immunoSEQ multiplex PCR, and the TCRdb table lists in-frame clones only, not all of them. The sample records about 20,000 clones, around 90% being singletons. The material was CD8+ T cells from peripheral blood mononuclear cells, obtained in the second trimester of pregnancy. The chain combines TRBV7-9 with TRBJ1-5; TRBD1 is a possible D gene (5 bases). The receptor was derived from a female donor in good health, enrolled as a control in a pregnancy study. The CDR3 spells CASSLGQIPNQPQHF. For the CDR3, the DNA is TGTGCCAGCAGCTTAGGACAGATCCCCAATCAGCCCCAGCATTTT.